What follows describes a single T cell receptor (beta chain). Its target is unknown. The CDR3 has 17 amino acids. The trim removed 4 bases at V and 1 base at J, leaving 12 bases unmatched. Germline V gene sequence: CDR1 SGDLS, CDR2 YYNGEE. These data come from a study of beta chain features in type 1 diabetes. General study results and limits: There was a moderate but significant shortening of TCRB CDR3s in all four CD4+ subsets of Type 1 diabetes patients.

Expressed TCRB transcripts were sequenced, since all the RNA that had been isolated was reverse transcribed. Naive, central memory and regulatory T cell samples produced a mean of about 4 million reads. Assay used: immunoSEQ multiplex PCR; TCRdb lists only in-frame clones, some missing. The table lists under 300,000 clones, 16% of them singletons. V usage is TRBV9 and J usage is TRBJ2-7; 9 bases map to TRBD2. The sample comprised naive CD4+ T cells from blood. This clonotype originated in a man aged 25-40 years with type 1 diabetes. This CDR3 is CASSRAGAGGGSYEQYF. The DNA of the CDR3 is TGTGCCAGCAGCCGCGCTGGAGCGGGAGGTGGTTCCTACGAGCAGTACTTC. Based on the CDR3 plus reference TRBV9 and TRBJ2-7, the full variable domain is DSGVTQTPKHLITATGQRVTLRCSPRSGDLSVYWYQQSLDQGLQFLIQYYNGEERAKGNILERFSAQQFPDLHSELNLSSLELGDSALYFCASSRAGAGGGSYEQYFGPGTRLTVT.